This T cell receptor beta chain was profiled in a study of T cell responses to AZD1222 COVID-19 vaccine (dated by TCRdb to 2020 to 2023). For the wider study: AZD1222 recipients given second doses at about 4 weeks or at about 12 weeks were pooled, since spike-specific TCR depth and breadth were not found to differ between the two schedules. TCR sequencing was performed for about 240 trial participants, of whom approximately 200 were given two doses of AZD1222 and around 26 were given two doses of MenACWY control vaccine. Trial participants were enrolled by age into subgroups of 18-55, 56-69 and 70-plus years, and around 140, 26 and 57 TCR-sequenced participants, respectively, were included in these subgroups.

This specimen's time point label, per the study, means: baseline before first vaccination. The vaccinee samples were drawn from two UK trials, COV001 and COV002, one of which was a single-blind randomized controlled phase 2/3 trial testing AZD1222 (ChAdOx1 nCoV-19) in healthy adults. For TCRbeta chain sequencing, PBMC samples from trial participants were taken at day 0 and at day 28 after the second dose. This clone was found many times. The antigen this receptor binds is unknown. There are no base qualities to consult, and no much larger clone falls within one base. The paper as a whole reports these results and caveats: Reportedly, almost half of the unique spike-specific TCRs recognized epitopes lying outside the regions that are mutated in the B.1.351 and B.1.1.7 variants. Conclusions about previously exposed vaccinees are limited, since just six AZD1222 recipients were seropositive for SARS-CoV-2 at baseline. The whole spike protein was spanned by vaccine-associated CD4 TCRs, and dominant responses were seen in regions 160-218 and 743-854. The 56-69-year group was small, and its depth increase did not reach significance, likely because of low power. After two AZD1222 doses, both the breadth and the depth of spike-specific TCRs were significantly higher than at day 0 and than in MenACWY recipients. Participants were mostly white British and included more females than males, and it was suggested by the authors that clonal diversity may have been underestimated. Because no day 14 peak-response samples were available, the repertoires could be characterized only after the peak T cell response.

The CDR3 regions of human TCRbeta chains were analyzed by immunosequencing. Turning to the authors' computational methods: Repertoire TCRs were matched against a reference library of SARS-CoV-2-specific TCRs generated with the MIRA antigen-specificity platform. Breadth was defined as the fraction of unique TCRs that were SARS-CoV-2-associated, and depth was defined as the fraction of total T cells that were SARS-CoV-2-associated. Using the MIRA data, every spike-specific TCR was mapped to the spike region that the TCR reacted to and assigned to either a CD4 or a CD8 class. Log10-transformed breadth and depth values were compared by one-way ANOVA with Sidak's multiple comparisons tests. TCRdb mirrors the immuneACCESS table, restricted to in-frame sequences. Some clones are absent from its copies; in checked studies, under half trace to an unresolved V gene, and the reason for the others is unknown. The V and J calls and the clone size are those of that table, but D and trimming were determined from the DNA. The sample records some 150,000 clones, approximately 90% of which are singletons. The top ten constitute approximately 5.2% of the sample.

The origin of this receptor is an adult in good health. The material sequenced was peripheral blood, taken on day 0 of AZD1222 vaccination.

The CDR3 region: CASSQSTGLIYEQYF. The DNA is as follows: TGTGCCAGCAGTCAGAGTACGGGCCTCATCTACGAGCAGTACTTC. The rearrangement combines TRBV6-2 or TRBV6-3 with TRBJ2-7; the D gene is not confidently resolved. The germline V gene specifies MNHEY as CDR1 and SVGEGT as CDR2. The CDR3 starts with the cysteine, ends with the phenylalanine, and has 15 residues. The read is trimmed to its CDR3 DNA, 45 bases read in frame from base 1. The germline ends are 17 bases apart after V is trimmed by 5 bases and J by 3 bases.